The entry below gives a single T cell receptor beta chain sequence along with its context. Its antigen is not identified. The data belong to a study of OX40 agonist ivuxolimab in advanced cancers. Study background: Ivuxolimab, an antibody acting as an agonist of OX40 (CD134), was used to treat patients.

Samples of blood were obtained at baseline, on cycle 4 day 1, and on cycle 7 day 1. Study observations and caveats: The antigens recognized by the expanded peripheral T cells, that is their antigen specificity, were not determined.

Data came from immunoSEQ multiplex PCR; TCRdb stores just in-frame clones and leaves some out. The sample contains 86,000 or so clones, around 91% of which appear only once. Trimming left V 0 bases short and J 2 bases short, with 5 bases between. CDR1 is SGHKS, CDR2 YYEKEE, per germline (reference sequence). The CDR3 covers 14 residues. This specimen was CD4+ or CD8+ T cells sorted from blood, taken in a trial of the OX40 agonist ivuxolimab. This receptor was identified in an adult with an advanced solid tumor such as melanoma, head and neck, liver or kidney cancer. The rearrangement joins TRBV5-5 to TRBJ1-4; D may be TRBD1 (5 bases). The CDR3 region is CASSLAGTNEKLFF. The CDR3 nucleotides read TGTGCCAGCAGCTTGGCAGGGACTAATGAAAAACTGTTTTTT. The variable domain in full, with the rest retrieved from reference TRBV5-5 and TRBJ1-4, is DAGVTQSPTHLIKTRGQQVTLRCSPISGHKSVSWYQQVLGQGPQFIFQYYEKEERGRGNFPDRFSARQFPNYSSELNVNALLLGDSALYLCASSLAGTNEKLFFGSGTQLSVL.